Listed below are T cell receptor beta chains from one sample, sequenced in a study of regulatory T cells in long-lasting Graves disease. TCRdb reprocessed the multiplex PCR reads with MiXCR, giving one entry per CDR3 protein. The profile shows 650,000 to 850,000 distinct CDR3 sequences, around 30% of them singletons. The sequencing here drew on peripheral blood mononuclear cells (PBMCs), taken when the disease was refractory, from a patient treated with antithyroid drugs. The receptors shown here come from a female donor with Graves disease. Each CDR3 is given with its conserved first and last residue. The order of the fields is V gene, D gene, J gene, clone size, CDR3 DNA, CDR3 protein. D genes are given only for firm matches. Clone size is shown for a subset of rows, as once, few, many or a class of expanded clone.

>TRBV18|-|TRBJ1-4|-
TGTGCCAGCTCACCACGCATACCAACTAATGAAAAACTGTTTTTT
CASSPRIPTNEKLFF
>TRBV6-1|-|TRBJ2-2|-
TGTGCCAGCAGCCCCAGCGGCCGAGATTCCGGGGAGCTGTTTTTT
CASSPSGRDSGELFF
>TRBV6-1|-|TRBJ2-7|-
TGTGCCAGCACTATAGTTGTTGGCTCCTACGAGCAGTACTTC
CASTIVVGSYEQYF
>TRBV28|TRBD1|TRBJ1-5|-
TGTGCCAGCAGTGCCGGACAGGGGGCGCGGGGATTCAATCAGCCCCAGCATTTT
CASSAGQGARGFNQPQHF
>TRBV10-3|TRBD1|TRBJ1-2|-
TGTGCCATCAGTACCCGGGGACAGGGAGGTCCTCAGGTTGGCTACACCTTC
CAISTRGQGGPQVGYTF
>TRBV24-1|-|TRBJ2-2|many
TGTGCCACCTGCGGGAACGGGACCGGCCAAAGCACCGGGGAGCTGTTTTTT
CATCGNGTGQSTGELFF
>TRBV29-1|-|TRBJ1-1|-
TGCAGCGCGGGGGGCACGGGAAACACTGAAGCTTTCTTT
CSAGGTGNTEAFF
>TRBV5-1|TRBD2|TRBJ2-5|-
TGCGCCAGCAGGCGGACTAGCGGGGTACTAGAGACCCAGTACTTC
CASRRTSGVLETQYF
>TRBV6-1|-|TRBJ1-2|few
TGTGCCAGCAGGAAAACAGATGGCTACACCTTC
CASRKTDGYTF
>TRBV7-2|-|TRBJ1-2|-
TGTGCCAGCAGCTTAGTTGGGACATGGGATGGCTACACCTTC
CASSLVGTWDGYTF
>TRBV14|-|TRBJ1-1|-
TGTGCCAGCAGCCAAGCTGGGGGGTCTGAAGCTTTCTTT
CASSQAGGSEAFF
>TRBV4-1|-|TRBJ1-2|-
TGCGCCAGCAGCCAAGAAGCGAGCAGGTTAATCCATGGCTACACCTTC
CASSQEASRLIHGYTF
>TRBV10-3|TRBD1|TRBJ1-5|few
TGTGCCATCAGTGAGTCTGACAGGGGGCGCCTTGGGAATCAGCCCCAGCATTTT
CAISESDRGRLGNQPQHF
>TRBV20-1|-|TRBJ1-6|-
TGCAGTGCTAGGTATCGGTTCTCCCGGAGCGATTCACCCCTCCACTTT
CSARYRFSRSDSPLHF
>TRBV2|TRBD1|TRBJ1-1|many
TGTGCCAGCGGACGGGACAGGGACACTGAAGCTTTCTTT
CASGRDRDTEAFF
>TRBV30|TRBD1|TRBJ1-5|-
TGTGCCTGGAGGGGGGACAGGGAAAATCAGCCCCAGCATTTT
CAWRGDRENQPQHF
>TRBV5-4|-|TRBJ2-2|-
TGTGCCAGCAGATTATGGGGAACCGGGGAGCTGTTTTTT
CASRLWGTGELFF
>TRBV20-1|-|TRBJ1-2|-
TGCAGTGCTAGACTCCAGGGGAATGGCTACACCTTC
CSARLQGNGYTF
>TRBV27|TRBD2|TRBJ2-5|-
TGTGCCAGCAGTTTTTCCAGCGGGGAGACGGTAGAGACCCAGTACTTC
CASSFSSGETVETQYF
>TRBV2|TRBD1|TRBJ2-2|-
TGTGCCAGCACCCAGGGGGAGACGAACACCGGGGAGCTGTTTTTT
CASTQGETNTGELFF
>TRBV5-1|-|TRBJ1-2|-
TGCGCCAGCAGACCCGGGACGGCTATCGGCTATGGCTACACCTTC
CASRPGTAIGYGYTF
>TRBV12-3/TRBV12-4|TRBD2|TRBJ2-5|few
TGTGCCAGCAGCCATAGCGGGCCCACGGAGACCCAGTACTTC
CASSHSGPTETQYF
>TRBV6-1|-|TRBJ1-5|-
TGTGCCAGCACAATCTTGGGCCGGCTGACCAATCAGCCCCAGCATTTT
CASTILGRLTNQPQHF
>TRBV28|-|TRBJ1-1|many
TGTGCCAGCCTTGAACAGGGATTGAACACTGAAGCTTTCTTT
CASLEQGLNTEAFF
>TRBV7-2|-|TRBJ1-2|few
TGTGCCAGCAGCTTAGTCACGCTGGCAGCCAAAGGAGGCTACACCTTC
CASSLVTLAAKGGYTF
>TRBV5-1|TRBD2|TRBJ2-1|-
TGCGCCAGCAGATCGAGCGGGAGCACCTACAATGAGCAGTTCTTC
CASRSSGSTYNEQFF
>TRBV7-9|-|TRBJ1-2|few
TGTGCCAGCAGCGGCAGGGACGGAAACTATGGCTACACCTTC
CASSGRDGNYGYTF
>TRBV3-1|TRBD2|TRBJ2-7|few
TGTGCCAGCAGCCCTAGCGGGAGTCGGATCGAGCAGTACTTC
CASSPSGSRIEQYF
>TRBV6-1|TRBD1|TRBJ2-7|many
TGTGCCAGCAGTCATACAGGGGGCGTACCCTACGAGCAGTACTTC
CASSHTGGVPYEQYF
>TRBV6-1|TRBD2|TRBJ2-1|-
TGTGCCAGCAGGCCACTGACTAGCGGGAGGGCCGCTCTCGGGAAGAATGAGCAGTTCTTC
CASRPLTSGRAALGKNEQFF